This passage covers 14 T cell receptor beta chains from one sample sequenced in a study of blood T cell repertoires in COVID-19 (dated by TCRdb to the early 2020s). Libraries came from the immunoSEQ multiplex PCR assay. TCRdb's version of the immuneACCESS table is confined to in-frame rearrangements and falls short of the full clone set. An unresolved V gene accounts for under half of the shortfall where checked; the remainder is of unknown origin. Counted in this sample were around 220,000 clones; about 88% of them appeared once. The top ten clonotypes cover roughly 10% of the sample. Sequencing was performed on peripheral blood. The receptors were sampled from a woman in her forties or fifties with COVID-19, enrolled during active disease.

This chain connects TRBV9 to TRBJ2-7; TRBD2 aligns across 10 bases. The CDR3 consists of 15 residues. Germline loops: CDR1 SGDLS, CDR2 YYNGEE. V lost 0 bases and J lost 5; bases outside the gene matches: 5. This CDR3 is CASSVELAGFHEQYF. In DNA form, the CDR3 reads TGTGCCAGCAGCGTAGAACTAGCGGGGTTCCACGAGCAGTACTTC. The whole variable domain, filled in from reference TRBV9 and TRBJ2-7, reads DSGVTQTPKHLITATGQRVTLRCSPRSGDLSVYWYQQSLDQGLQFLIQYYNGEERAKGNILERFSAQQFPDLHSELNLSSLELGDSALYFCASSVELAGFHEQYFGPGTRLTVT.

The rearrangement joins TRBV29-1 to TRBJ1-3; D is unresolved. The CDR3 is made up of 13 amino acids. Germline assignment: CDR1 SQVTM and CDR2 ANQGSEA. Trimming removed 7 bases from V and 0 bases from J, with 10 bases in between. The CDR3 region has the DNA TGCAGCGCCGTTAAAGCCTCTGGAAACACCATATATTTT. Translation: CSAVKASGNTIYF.

This chain connects TRBV3-1 (or the pseudogene TRBV3-2) to TRBJ2-6; no clear D. CDR3 length: 15 residues. CDR1 is LGHDT and CDR2 is YNNKEL in the germline V gene (reference sequence). V was trimmed by 1 base and J by 4 bases, leaving 8 bases between them. In DNA, the CDR3 is TGTGCCAGCAGCCAAGCTAAACCCGGGGCCAACGTCCTGACTTTC. Encoded protein: CASSQAKPGANVLTF.

This chain joins TRBV7-8 and TRBJ1-5, with a possible D match to TRBD1 (5 bases). The CDR3 extends over 14 amino acids. Trimming left V 5 bases short and J 6 bases short, with 14 bases between. Germline V gene sequence: CDR1 SGHVS, CDR2 FQNEAQ. This CDR3 reads CASSPQGSPQPQHF. The CDR3 bases are TGTGCCAGCAGCCCCCAGGGAAGTCCTCAGCCCCAGCATTTT.

This clone has a single count. The genes are TRBV7-2 and TRBJ2-1, with 16 bases matching TRBD2. Germline V gene sequence: CDR1 SGHTA, CDR2 FQGNSA. J gave up 3 bases and V 5 bases, and 4 bases lay outside the gene matches. This CDR3 has 17 amino acids. CDR3 nucleotides: TGTGCCAGCAGCCCAGGGACTAGCGGGGGGGGCTACAATGAGCAGTTCTTC. Translation: CASSPGTSGGGYNEQFF. Full variable domain (missing parts from reference TRBV7-2 and TRBJ2-1): GAGVSQSPSNKVTEKGKDVELRCDPISGHTALYWYRQSLGQGLEFLIYFQGNSAPDKSGLPSDRFSAERTGGSVSTLTIQRTQQEDSAVYLCASSPGTSGGGYNEQFFGPGTRLTVL.

The rearrangement links TRBV14 to TRBJ1-1; perhaps TRBD1 as D (5 bases). Germline V gene lookup returns CDR1 SGHDN and CDR2 FVKESK. The CDR3 length is 16 residues. With 4 bases removed from V and 4 bases from J, the gap between germline ends came to 19 bases. The CDR3 region has the DNA TGTGCCAGCAGCCCATCAGGGCGGGGAGGAGGCACTGAAGCTTTCTTT. Its protein is CASSPSGRGGGTEAFF.

The chain joins TRBV6-2 or TRBV6-3 to TRBJ1-1; a weak D match, TRBD1 (6 bases). Trimming shortened V by 5 bases and J by 6 bases, and 16 bases separated the two germline ends. The CDR3 spans 14 residues. The germline V gene has CDR1 MNHEY and CDR2 SVGEGT. The CDR3 bases are TGTGCCAGCAGTACCTTTGACAGGACTCCTGAAGCTTTCTTT. Translating it yields CASSTFDRTPEAFF.

This clone was seen only a few times. The chain links TRBV5-4 to TRBJ1-2; the match to TRBD1 covers 8 bases. The CDR3 extends over 13 amino acids. The germline gives CDR1 SGHNT, CDR2 YYREEE (reference sequence). J lost 7 bases, V lost 5 bases, and 7 bases had no gene match. CDR3 nucleotides: TGTGCCAGCAGTCTAGACAGGGGTGGTGGCTACACCTTC. It codes for CASSLDRGGGYTF.

The chain is built from TRBV14 and TRBJ2-1, with 9 nucleotides matching TRBD1. The ends lost 0 bases at V and 0 bases at J; junction bases unmatched: 6. CDR1 and CDR2 from the germline V gene are SGHDN and FVKESK. CDR3 length: 18 residues. The CDR3 here is CASSQDGETGGSYNEQFF. The DNA of the CDR3 is TGTGCCAGCAGCCAAGACGGCGAGACAGGGGGCTCCTACAATGAGCAGTTCTTC.

The chain joins TRBV19 to TRBJ1-2; D gene unclear. Trimming took off 1 base at V and 4 bases at J, with 25 bases between the two ends. The germline V gene has CDR1 LNHDA and CDR2 SQIVND (reference sequence). The CDR3 is 19 residues long. The chain's CDR3 is CASSIVTPPDGGPFYGYTF. CDR3 nucleotide sequence: TGTGCCAGTAGTATAGTTACACCCCCCGACGGCGGTCCGTTCTATGGCTACACCTTC. Full variable domain (outside the CDR3, taken from reference TRBV19 and TRBJ1-2): DGGITQSPKYLFRKEGQNVTLSCEQNLNHDAMYWYRQDPGQGLRLIYYSQIVNDFQKGDIAEGYSVSREKKESFPLTVTSAQKNPTAFYLCASSIVTPPDGGPFYGYTFGSGTRLTVV.

The chain is built from TRBV29-1 and TRBJ1-1, with TRBD1 matching 7 bases. Germline assignment: CDR1 SQVTM and CDR2 ANQGSEA. The V and J ends lost 7 bases and 2 bases, in that order; junction bases with no gene match: 10. The length of the CDR3 is 14 residues. In nucleotides, the CDR3 is TGCAGCGCTTCGAGGGGGCAGGGCAACACTGAAGCTTTCTTT. It codes for CSASRGQGNTEAFF. Variable domain in full (rest from reference TRBV29-1 and TRBJ1-1): SAVISQKPSRDICQRGTSLTIQCQVDSQVTMMFWYRQQPGQSLTLIATANQGSEATYESGFVIDKFPISRPNLTFSTLTVSNMSPEDSSIYLCSASRGQGNTEAFFGQGTRLTVV.

The chain combines TRBV6-1 with TRBJ1-5, with D perhaps TRBD1 (5 bases). V lost 1 base, J lost 2 bases, and 6 bases lay in between. This CDR3 has 14 residues. CDR1 is MNHNS, CDR2 SASEGT, per germline. CDR3 sequence: CASSEVGGNQPQHF. CDR3 DNA: TGTGCCAGCAGTGAAGTAGGGGGCAATCAGCCCCAGCATTTT.

The chain links TRBV7-2 to TRBJ2-1; possibly TRBD1 for D (6 bases). The CDR3 has 13 residues. V dropped 5 bases and J dropped 12 bases, with 17 bases sitting between them. CDR1 SGHTA and CDR2 FQGNSA come from the germline V gene. The CDR3 loop reads CASSAGTSAMQFF. CDR3 DNA: TGTGCCAGCAGCGCCGGGACATCAGCAATGCAGTTCTTC.

This clone showed up just once. This sequence joins TRBV30 and TRBJ2-3; D not resolved. V was clipped by 5 bases and J by 1 base, with 7 bases between them. CDR1 GTSNPN and CDR2 SVGIG come from the germline V gene (reference sequence). The CDR3 is made up of 12 amino acids. The CDR3 is CAWDARTDTQYF. The DNA of the CDR3 is TGTGCCTGGGATGCGCGCACAGATACGCAGTATTTT.